The 25 T cell receptor beta chains presented below share a single source sample, sequenced in a study of response to subunit inactivated influenza vaccine (dated by TCRdb to 2016 to 2019). The method behind the library was RT-PCR. These reads were obtained on an Illumina HiSeq 2500. The public reads were run again by TCRdb, first through fastp at Q25 and then through MiXCR, and only productive beta chains were kept. All rows with the same CDR3 protein become a single entry with the most common DNA and genes. The sample includes around 540,000 distinct CDR3 sequences, with about an eighth observed a single time. Roughly 10% of the sample rests with the top ten. This specimen consisted of PBMCs from blood, obtained on the day of vaccination. The receptor set was obtained from a man in his fifties who received an inactivated influenza vaccine. Donor details come from another sample of the same person, matched by shared clones.

This clonotype was picked up many times. The chain employs TRBV12-3 or TRBV12-4 and TRBJ2-3; D is uncertain. The germline V and J ends were trimmed by 5 bases and 4 bases, with 19 bases remaining between them. The CDR3 covers 16 residues. The CDR3 reads CASSARIPQLPDTQYF. The CDR3, as DNA: TGTGCCAGCAGTGCACGGATCCCCCAGCTCCCAGATACGCAGTATTTT.

V usage is TRBV7-8 and J usage is TRBJ1-3; D might be TRBD1 (5 bases). V dropped 3 bases and J dropped 1 base, with 16 bases sitting between them. Germline values: CDR1 SGHVS, CDR2 FQNEAQ. The CDR3 has 17 amino acids. The CDR3 DNA reads as TGTGCCAGCAGCTTTCAACAGGTCCACTCTTCTGGAAACACCATATATTTT. Translated, it gives CASSFQQVHSSGNTIYF.

This clonotype was recorded at least ten times. The chain employs TRBV6-2 or TRBV6-3 and TRBJ2-1, with 8 bases that match TRBD1. Germline V gene sequence: CDR1 MNHEY, CDR2 SVGEGT. The ends lost 4 bases at V and 3 bases at J; junction bases unmatched: 5. The CDR3 has 15 amino acids. The CDR3 is CASSWGDRNYNEQFF. The CDR3 DNA reads TGTGCCAGCAGTTGGGGGGACAGGAACTACAATGAGCAGTTCTTC.

The V call is TRBV4-2, the J call TRBJ2-5; unclear D gene. Germline loops: CDR1 LGHNA, CDR2 YNFKEQ. The CDR3 runs to 13 residues. V dropped 5 bases and J dropped 2 bases, with 9 bases sitting between them. CDR3 sequence: CASSVRIQETQYF. CDR3 coding DNA: TGTGCCAGCAGCGTTCGGATTCAAGAGACCCAGTACTTC.

The V call is TRBV20-1, the J call TRBJ2-3, with 10 bases that match TRBD1. Germline CDR1 DFQATT, CDR2 SNEGSKA (reference sequence). V dropped 5 bases and J dropped 5; count of bases not matched to a gene: 13. The CDR3 length is 16 residues. The CDR3 sequence: CSAYPSSGQGIDTQYF. The CDR3 DNA follows: TGCAGTGCTTACCCTTCATCGGGACAGGGGATAGATACGCAGTATTTT.

This chain joins TRBV5-1 and TRBJ2-5; 8 bases map to TRBD2. This CDR3 has 16 amino acids. With V trimmed by 0 bases and J by 2 bases, 6 bases remained unmatched. Germline V gene data show CDR1 as SGHRS and CDR2 as YFSETQ. The CDR3 is CASSLAGVAGQETQYF. CDR3 in DNA: TGCGCCAGCAGCTTGGCCGGGGTAGCGGGACAAGAGACCCAGTACTTC.

This clonotype was detected a few times. The gene calls are TRBV7-9 and TRBJ2-2, with 8 positions matching TRBD2. J gave up 5 bases and V 5 bases, and 7 bases lay outside the gene matches. Germline lookup yields CDR1 SEHNR and CDR2 FQNEAQ (reference sequence). CDR3 size: 15 residues. This chain's CDR3 is CASSARGGSTGELFF. Written as DNA, the CDR3 is TGTGCCAGCAGCGCCCGGGGGGGCAGTACCGGGGAGCTGTTTTTT.

This sequence joins TRBV3-1 and TRBJ2-3; 8 bases align to TRBD2. Germline lookup yields CDR1 LGHDT and CDR2 YNNKEL (reference sequence). This CDR3 comprises 15 residues. J gave up 4 bases and V 1 base, and 4 bases lay outside the gene matches. DNA of the CDR3: TGTGCCAGCAGCCAAGCGGGGCGGGGGGCAGATACGCAGTATTTT. This sequence encodes CASSQAGRGADTQYF.

This clonotype was recorded at least ten times. The gene calls are TRBV12-3 or TRBV12-4 and TRBJ2-2; D is uncertain. The CDR3 runs 13 residues. V gave up 6 bases and J gave up 2 bases, with 7 bases separating them. The CDR3 nucleotides are TGTGCCAGCAGGCTAGGCAACACCGGGGAGCTGTTTTTT. Its protein is CASRLGNTGELFF.

This clonotype has at least ten counts. The V and J genes are TRBV4-3 and TRBJ2-2; no reliable D call. The CDR3 is made up of 13 amino acids. Germline assignment: CDR1 LGHNA and CDR2 YSLEER. The V and J ends lost 0 bases and 7 bases respectively, with 6 bases between them. CDR3 region: CASSQEPNGELFF. The CDR3 nucleotides read TGCGCCAGCAGCCAAGAACCGAACGGGGAGCTGTTTTTT.

The chain has TRBV13 and TRBJ2-2; 16 bases map to TRBD2. The germline gives CDR1 PRHDT, CDR2 FYEKMQ (reference sequence). The CDR3 runs to 22 residues. The V and J ends lost 5 bases and 4 bases, in that order; junction bases with no gene match: 19. The CDR3 is CASSQNYGTSGGAGAITGELFF. CDR3 DNA: TGTGCCAGCAGCCAAAATTACGGGACTAGCGGGGGGGCCGGGGCTATCACCGGGGAGCTGTTTTTT.

The V and J genes are TRBV20-1 and TRBJ2-1; 7 bases map to TRBD2. CDR1 is DFQATT and CDR2 is SNEGSKA in the germline V gene (reference sequence). The CDR3 totals 14 residues. With V trimmed by 3 bases and J by 12 bases, 14 bases remained unmatched. In DNA form, the CDR3 reads TGCAGTGCTAGTGTGGGGGGGGACTTCCGAAGGCAGTTCTTC. This sequence encodes CSASVGGDFRRQFF.

This clonotype was counted a few times. This rearrangement joins TRBV20-1 to TRBJ1-5; 7 bases are a match to TRBD1. The trim removed 1 base at V and 3 bases at J, leaving 9 bases unmatched. This CDR3 contains 16 residues. From germline, CDR1 is DFQATT and CDR2 SNEGSKA (reference sequence). CDR3 sequence (DNA): TGCAGTGCTAGAGTCGCAGACAGGGCCCACAATCAGCCCCAGCATTTT. Protein: CSARVADRAHNQPQHF.

This clonotype was found many times. The junction shows a germline mismatch at one end, possibly a read error. The chain combines TRBV12-3 or TRBV12-4 with TRBJ2-7; D unclear. The CDR3 consists of 9 residues. The CDR3 spells CARSSEQYF. Written as DNA, the CDR3 is TGTGCCAGGTCCTCCGAGCAGTACTTC.

This chain joins TRBV7-3 and TRBJ2-1; 14 bases are a match to TRBD2. The CDR3 consists of 20 residues. CDR1 SGHTA and CDR2 FQGTGA come from the germline V gene. V was clipped by 6 bases and J by 6 bases; unmatched bases: 19. The chain's CDR3 is CASSSAPGLAGVHRRNEQFF. Written as DNA, the CDR3 is TGTGCCAGCAGTTCTGCGCCGGGACTAGCGGGAGTTCATAGACGCAATGAGCAGTTCTTC.

In its sample, this clonotype was seen a few times. This sequence joins TRBV4-2 and TRBJ2-2; 9 positions agree with TRBD2. The CDR3 runs 17 residues. The germline gives CDR1 LGHNA, CDR2 YNFKEQ. V shed 0 bases, J shed 4 bases, and the junction held 6 bases outside the gene matches. CDR3 in DNA: TGTGCCAGCAGCCAAGACCCAGCGGGGGGTTTCACCGGGGAGCTGTTTTTT. Protein sequence: CASSQDPAGGFTGELFF.

This clonotype occurred many times. The chain couples TRBV29-1 to TRBJ1-2; no reliable D call. The CDR3 consists of 11 residues. Trimming removed 1 base at V and 8 bases at J, with 8 bases between. In germline, CDR1 is SQVTM, CDR2 ANQGSEA. This CDR3 is CSVEGGLGYTF. The CDR3 region has the DNA TGCAGCGTTGAAGGGGGTTTAGGCTACACCTTC.

This clonotype was observed a few times. The J gene is TRBJ2-5, the V gene TRBV6-1, with D possibly being TRBD1 or TRBD2 (6 bases each). Trimming shortened V by 8 bases and J by 1 base, and 17 bases separated the two germline ends. This CDR3 has 15 residues. Germline V gene sequence: CDR1 MNHNS, CDR2 SASEGT. DNA of the CDR3: TGTGCCAGCTCCCCCCGCGGGACATCCCAAGAGACCCAGTACTTC. This translates into CASSPRGTSQETQYF.

This clonotype was found many times. The chain joins TRBV5-1 to TRBJ2-1, with 7 bases aligning to TRBD2. The CDR3 contains 15 residues. CDR1 is SGHRS and CDR2 is YFSETQ in the germline V gene. J gave up 4 bases and V 0 bases, and 4 bases lay outside the gene matches. This chain's CDR3 is CASSLERGTYNEQFF. CDR3 sequence (DNA): TGCGCCAGCAGCTTGGAGCGGGGAACTTACAATGAGCAGTTCTTC.

This clonotype was counted only a few times. The rearrangement uses TRBV29-1 and TRBJ2-1, with D hard to call. The V end lost 2 bases, the J end lost 0 bases, and 8 bases lay between the germline ends. Germline V gene sequence: CDR1 SQVTM, CDR2 ANQGSEA. The CDR3 covers 14 residues. The CDR3 bases are TGCAGCGTTGAAAAACAACCCTCCTACAATGAGCAGTTCTTC. This codes for CSVEKQPSYNEQFF.

The chain carries TRBV24-1 and TRBJ2-2; 12 bases are shared with TRBD1. The CDR3 runs 19 residues. The germline V gene encodes CDR1 KGHDR and CDR2 SFDVKD. With 3 bases clipped from V and 6 bases from J, the junction kept 13 bases outside the gene matches. CDR3 nucleotide sequence: TGTGCCACCAGTGATACCGGGACAGGGGGCGCATGGATTGCCGGGGAGCTGTTTTTT. This gives the protein CATSDTGTGGAWIAGELFF.

This chain joins TRBV6-2 or TRBV6-3 and TRBJ2-1; maybe TRBD2 (6 bases). The V end lost 6 bases, the J end lost 9 bases, and 15 bases lay between the germline ends. The CDR3 is 13 residues long. Germline V CDR1 and CDR2: MNHEY, SVGEGT. Here the CDR3 DNA reads TGTGCCAGCAGCTACCCACTAGCTGGTGAGCAGTTCTTC. Protein: CASSYPLAGEQFF.

The J gene is TRBJ2-1, the V gene TRBV12-3 or TRBV12-4; D ambiguous. V was pared by 6 bases and J by 5 bases, with 2 bases between. The CDR3 has 10 residues. This CDR3 is CASRNNEQFF. In DNA form, the CDR3 reads TGTGCCAGCAGAAACAATGAGCAGTTCTTC.

This clonotype was seen at least ten times. V usage is TRBV12-3 or TRBV12-4 and J usage is TRBJ2-1; TRBD1 matches 7 bases. This CDR3 spans 15 amino acids. With V trimmed by 2 bases and J by 8 bases, 9 bases remained unmatched. The CDR3 region is CASSLRQGAIDEQFF. CDR3 bases: TGTGCCAGCAGTTTAAGACAGGGAGCTATCGATGAGCAGTTCTTC.

This clonotype was found many times. This chain uses TRBV28 with TRBJ2-7; a weak D match, TRBD1 (6 bases). This CDR3 spans 13 amino acids. The V and J ends lost 6 bases and 4 bases respectively, with 13 bases between them. The germline CDR1 and CDR2 sequences are MDHEN and SYDVKM. The CDR3 protein is CASRGAPNYEQYF. DNA for the CDR3: TGTGCCAGCAGGGGGGCCCCAAATTACGAGCAGTACTTC.